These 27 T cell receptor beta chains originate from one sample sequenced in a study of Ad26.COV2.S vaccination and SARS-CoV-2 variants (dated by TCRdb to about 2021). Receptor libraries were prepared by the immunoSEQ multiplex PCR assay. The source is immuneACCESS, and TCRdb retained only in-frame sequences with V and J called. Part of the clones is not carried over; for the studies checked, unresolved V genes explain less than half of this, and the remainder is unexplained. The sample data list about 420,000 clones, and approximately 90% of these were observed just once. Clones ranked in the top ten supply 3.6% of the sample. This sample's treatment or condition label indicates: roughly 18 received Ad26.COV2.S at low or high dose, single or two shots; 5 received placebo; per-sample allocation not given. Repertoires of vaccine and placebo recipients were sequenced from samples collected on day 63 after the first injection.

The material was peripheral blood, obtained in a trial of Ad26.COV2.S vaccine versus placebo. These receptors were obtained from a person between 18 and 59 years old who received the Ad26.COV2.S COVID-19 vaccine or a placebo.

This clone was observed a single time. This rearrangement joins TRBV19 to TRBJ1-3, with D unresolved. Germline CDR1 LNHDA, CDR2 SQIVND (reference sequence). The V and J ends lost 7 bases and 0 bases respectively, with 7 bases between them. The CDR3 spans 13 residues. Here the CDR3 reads CASNRASGNTIYF. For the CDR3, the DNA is TGTGCCAGTAACCGGGCCTCTGGAAACACCATATATTTT.

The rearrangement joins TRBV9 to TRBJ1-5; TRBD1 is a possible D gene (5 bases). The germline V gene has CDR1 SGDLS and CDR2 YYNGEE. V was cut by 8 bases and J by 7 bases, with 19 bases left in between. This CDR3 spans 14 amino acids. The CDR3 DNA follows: TGTGCCAGTCCCGGGGGGGGATTAAGGCAGCCCCAGCATTTT. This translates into CASPGGGLRQPQHF.

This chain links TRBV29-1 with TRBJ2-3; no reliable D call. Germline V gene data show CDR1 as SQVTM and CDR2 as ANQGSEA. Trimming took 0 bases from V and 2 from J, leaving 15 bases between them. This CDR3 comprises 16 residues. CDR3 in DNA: TGCAGCGTTGAAGATCGAAAAGGGCTTCACACAGATACGCAGTATTTT. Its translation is CSVEDRKGLHTDTQYF.

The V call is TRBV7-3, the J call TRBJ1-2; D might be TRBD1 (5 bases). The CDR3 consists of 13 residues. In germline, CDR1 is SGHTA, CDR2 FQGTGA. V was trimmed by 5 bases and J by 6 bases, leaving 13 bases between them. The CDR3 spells CASSQTGRDGYTF. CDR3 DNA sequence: TGTGCCAGCAGCCAAACGGGACGGGATGGCTACACCTTC.

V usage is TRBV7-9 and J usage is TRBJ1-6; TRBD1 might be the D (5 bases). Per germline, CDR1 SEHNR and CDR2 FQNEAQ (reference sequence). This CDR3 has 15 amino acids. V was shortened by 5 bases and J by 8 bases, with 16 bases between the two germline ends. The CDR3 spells CASSGMDTGDSPLHF. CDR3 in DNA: TGTGCCAGCAGCGGGATGGACACGGGTGATTCACCCCTCCACTTT.

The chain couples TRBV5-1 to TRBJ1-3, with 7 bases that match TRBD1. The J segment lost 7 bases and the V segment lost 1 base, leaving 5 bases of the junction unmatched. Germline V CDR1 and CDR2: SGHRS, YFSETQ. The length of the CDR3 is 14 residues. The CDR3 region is CASSLTGESNTIYF. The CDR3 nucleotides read TGCGCCAGCAGCTTGACAGGGGAATCGAACACCATATATTTT.

The CDR3 DNA reads TGTGCCAGCAGCCTCCTAGCGGGGGGCAGGGATGAGCAGTTCTTC. This encodes CASSLLAGGRDEQFF. The chain couples TRBV7-3 to TRBJ2-1; the match to TRBD2 covers 11 bases. The CDR3 runs 15 residues. Germline CDR1 reads SGHTA; CDR2 reads FQGTGA. V shed 5 bases, J shed 8 bases, and the junction held 8 bases outside the gene matches.

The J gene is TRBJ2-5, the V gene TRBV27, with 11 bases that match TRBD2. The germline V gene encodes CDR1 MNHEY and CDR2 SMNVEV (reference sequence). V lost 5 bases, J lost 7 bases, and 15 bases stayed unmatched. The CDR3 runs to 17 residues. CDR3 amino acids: CASSLLTSGGAPGTQYF. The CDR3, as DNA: TGTGCCAGCAGTCTACTCACTAGCGGGGGTGCCCCGGGGACCCAGTACTTC.

In nucleotides, the CDR3 is TGCGCCAGCAGTACAAAGGGGCCCTACAATGAGCAGTTCTTC. Its translation: CASSTKGPYNEQFF. The chain employs TRBV4-3 and TRBJ2-1; possible D gene TRBD1, 5 bases. V was shortened by 6 bases and J by 2 bases, with 11 bases between the two germline ends. CDR1 LGHNA and CDR2 YSLEER come from the germline V gene. The CDR3 is 14 amino acids.

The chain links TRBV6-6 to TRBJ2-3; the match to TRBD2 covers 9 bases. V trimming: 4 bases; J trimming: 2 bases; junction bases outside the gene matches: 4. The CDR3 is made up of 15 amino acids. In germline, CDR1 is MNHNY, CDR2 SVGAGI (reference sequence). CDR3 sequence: CASSLAGGNTDTQYF. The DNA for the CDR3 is TGTGCCAGCAGTTTGGCGGGGGGGAACACAGATACGCAGTATTTT.

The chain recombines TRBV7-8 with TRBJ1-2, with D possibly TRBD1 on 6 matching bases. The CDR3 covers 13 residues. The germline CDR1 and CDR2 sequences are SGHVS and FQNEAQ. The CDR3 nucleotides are TGTGCAGAAACGAGAGGGGGTGCCTATGGCTACACCTTC. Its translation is CAETRGGAYGYTF. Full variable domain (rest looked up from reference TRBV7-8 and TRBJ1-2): GAGVSQSPRYKVAKRGQDVALRCDPISGHVSLFWYQQALGQGPEFLTYFQNEAQLDKSGLPSDRFFAERPEGSVSTLKIQRTQQEDSAVYLCAETRGGAYGYTFGSGTRLTVV.

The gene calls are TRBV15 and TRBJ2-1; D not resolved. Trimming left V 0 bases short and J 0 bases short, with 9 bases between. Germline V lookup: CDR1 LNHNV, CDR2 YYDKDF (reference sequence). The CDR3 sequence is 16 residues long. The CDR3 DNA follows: TGTGCCACCAGCAGAGAAGTCCCGAGCTCCTACAATGAGCAGTTCTTC. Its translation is CATSREVPSSYNEQFF.

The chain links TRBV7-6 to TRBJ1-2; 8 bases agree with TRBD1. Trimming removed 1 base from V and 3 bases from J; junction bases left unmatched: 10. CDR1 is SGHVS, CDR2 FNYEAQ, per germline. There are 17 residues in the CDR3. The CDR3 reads CASSLEAGGSWDYGYTF. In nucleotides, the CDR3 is TGTGCCAGCAGCTTAGAGGCAGGGGGCTCGTGGGACTATGGCTACACCTTC.

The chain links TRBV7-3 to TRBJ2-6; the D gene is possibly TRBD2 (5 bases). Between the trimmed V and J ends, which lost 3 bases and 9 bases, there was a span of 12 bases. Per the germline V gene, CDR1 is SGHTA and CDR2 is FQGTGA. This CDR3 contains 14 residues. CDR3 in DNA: TGTGCCAGCAGCTTCTCTGGCCGGGGCAACGTCCTGACTTTC. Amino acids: CASSFSGRGNVLTF.

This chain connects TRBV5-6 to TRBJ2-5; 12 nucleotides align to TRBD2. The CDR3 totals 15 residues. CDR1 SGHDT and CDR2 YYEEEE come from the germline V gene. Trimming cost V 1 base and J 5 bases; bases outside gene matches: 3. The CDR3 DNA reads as TGTGCCAGCAGCTTGACTAGCGGGGGGCTGGAGACCCAGTACTTC. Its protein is CASSLTSGGLETQYF.

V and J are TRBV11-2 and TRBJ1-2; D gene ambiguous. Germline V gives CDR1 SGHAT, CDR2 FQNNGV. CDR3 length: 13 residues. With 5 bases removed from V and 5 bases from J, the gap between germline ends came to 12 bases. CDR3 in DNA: TGTGCCAGCAGCCTAACCGTGGAATATGGCTACACCTTC. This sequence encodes CASSLTVEYGYTF. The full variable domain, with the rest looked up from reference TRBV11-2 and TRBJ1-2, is EAGVAQSPRYKIIEKRQSVAFWCNPISGHATLYWYQQILGQGPKLLIQFQNNGVVDDSQLPKDRFSAERLKGVDSTLKIQPAKLEDSAVYLCASSLTVEYGYTFGSGTRLTVV.

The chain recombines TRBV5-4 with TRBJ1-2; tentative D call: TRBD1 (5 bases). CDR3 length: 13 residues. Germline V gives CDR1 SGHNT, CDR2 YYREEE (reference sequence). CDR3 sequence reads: CLVGTDTNYGYTF. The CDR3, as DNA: TGTTTAGTCGGGACTGATACTAACTATGGCTACACCTTC.

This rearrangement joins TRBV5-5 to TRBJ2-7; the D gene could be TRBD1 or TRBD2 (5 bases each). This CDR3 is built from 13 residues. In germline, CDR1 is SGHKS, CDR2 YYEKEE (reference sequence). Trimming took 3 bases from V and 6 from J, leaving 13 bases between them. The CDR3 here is CASSSGFGGEQYF. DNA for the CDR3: TGTGCCAGCAGCTCCGGTTTTGGGGGCGAGCAGTACTTC.

CDR3 in DNA: TGTGCCAGCAGCTTAGGACGGGGGACCTCCTACAATGAGCAGTTCTTC. This codes for CASSLGRGTSYNEQFF. The chain combines TRBV7-9 with TRBJ2-1; tentative D call: TRBD2 (6 bases). Trimming shortened V by 1 base and J by 0 bases, and 10 bases separated the two germline ends. Germline V gives CDR1 SEHNR, CDR2 FQNEAQ (reference sequence). The CDR3 extends over 16 amino acids.

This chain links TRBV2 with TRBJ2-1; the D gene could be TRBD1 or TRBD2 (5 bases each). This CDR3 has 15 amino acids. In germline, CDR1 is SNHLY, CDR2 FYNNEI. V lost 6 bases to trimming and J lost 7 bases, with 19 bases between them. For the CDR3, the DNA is TGTGCCAGCAGGGCAGACAGACTAAATAGGAATGAGCAGTTCTTC. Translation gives CASRADRLNRNEQFF.

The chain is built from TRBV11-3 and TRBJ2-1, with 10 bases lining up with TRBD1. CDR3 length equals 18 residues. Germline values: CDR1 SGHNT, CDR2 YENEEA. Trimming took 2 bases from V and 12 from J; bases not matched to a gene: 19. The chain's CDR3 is CASSLTPGQGRYNEGQFF. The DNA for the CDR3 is TGTGCCAGCAGCTTAACCCCGGGACAGGGGAGGTACAATGAAGGGCAGTTCTTC. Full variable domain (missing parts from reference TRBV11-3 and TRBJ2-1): EAGVVQSPRYKIIEKKQPVAFWCNPISGHNTLYWYLQNLGQGPELLIRYENEEAVDDSQLPKDRFSAERLKGVDSTLKIQPAELGDSAVYLCASSLTPGQGRYNEGQFFGPGTRLTVL.

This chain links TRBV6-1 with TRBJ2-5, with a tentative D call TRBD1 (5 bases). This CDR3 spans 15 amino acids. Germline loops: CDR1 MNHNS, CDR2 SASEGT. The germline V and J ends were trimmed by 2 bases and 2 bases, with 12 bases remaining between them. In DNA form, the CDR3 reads TGTGCCAGCAGTGAAAATAGGGGAAAACAAGAGACCCAGTACTTC. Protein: CASSENRGKQETQYF.

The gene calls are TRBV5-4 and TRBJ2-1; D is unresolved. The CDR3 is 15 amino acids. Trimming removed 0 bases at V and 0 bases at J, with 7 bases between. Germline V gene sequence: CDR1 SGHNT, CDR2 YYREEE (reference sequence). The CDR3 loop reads CASSLAPDSYNEQFF. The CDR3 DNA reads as TGTGCCAGCAGCTTGGCCCCAGACTCCTACAATGAGCAGTTCTTC.

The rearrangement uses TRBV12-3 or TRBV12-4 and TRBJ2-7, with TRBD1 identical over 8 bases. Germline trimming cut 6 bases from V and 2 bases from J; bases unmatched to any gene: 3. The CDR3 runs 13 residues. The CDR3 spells CASSRDRTYEQYF. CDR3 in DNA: TGTGCCAGCAGCCGGGACAGGACCTACGAGCAGTACTTC.

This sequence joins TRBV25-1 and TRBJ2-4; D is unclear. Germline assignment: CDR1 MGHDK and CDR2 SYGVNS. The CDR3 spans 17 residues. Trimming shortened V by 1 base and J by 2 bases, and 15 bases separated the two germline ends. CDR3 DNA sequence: TGTGCCAGCAGTGAATCCCACGCAGCGTATTCCAAAAACATTCAGTACTTC. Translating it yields CASSESHAAYSKNIQYF.

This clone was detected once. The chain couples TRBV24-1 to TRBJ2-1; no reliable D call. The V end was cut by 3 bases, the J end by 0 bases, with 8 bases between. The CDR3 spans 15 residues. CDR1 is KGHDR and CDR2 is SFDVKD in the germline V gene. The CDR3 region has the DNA TGTGCCACCAGTGATAGATCCCCCTCCTACAATGAGCAGTTCTTC. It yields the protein CATSDRSPSYNEQFF.

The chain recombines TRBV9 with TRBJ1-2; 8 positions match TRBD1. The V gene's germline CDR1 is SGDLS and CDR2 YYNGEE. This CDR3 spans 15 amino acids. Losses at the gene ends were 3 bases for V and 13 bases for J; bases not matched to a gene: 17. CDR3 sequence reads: CASSANIRDRSRVTF. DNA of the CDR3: TGTGCCAGCAGCGCAAACATCCGGGACAGGAGCCGCGTCACCTTC.